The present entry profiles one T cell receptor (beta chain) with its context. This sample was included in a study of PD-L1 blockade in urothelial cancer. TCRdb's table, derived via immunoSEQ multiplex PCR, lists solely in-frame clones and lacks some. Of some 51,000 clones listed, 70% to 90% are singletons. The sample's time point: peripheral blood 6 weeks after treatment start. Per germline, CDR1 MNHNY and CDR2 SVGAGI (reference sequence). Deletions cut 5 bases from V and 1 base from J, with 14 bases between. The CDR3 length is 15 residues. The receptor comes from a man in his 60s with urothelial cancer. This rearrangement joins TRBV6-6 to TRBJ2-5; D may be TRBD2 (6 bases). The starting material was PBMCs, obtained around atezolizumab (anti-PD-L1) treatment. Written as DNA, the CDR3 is TGTGCCAGCAGTGGAGGGACCTCAAGCCAAGAGACCCAGTACTTC. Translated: CASSGGTSSQETQYF.